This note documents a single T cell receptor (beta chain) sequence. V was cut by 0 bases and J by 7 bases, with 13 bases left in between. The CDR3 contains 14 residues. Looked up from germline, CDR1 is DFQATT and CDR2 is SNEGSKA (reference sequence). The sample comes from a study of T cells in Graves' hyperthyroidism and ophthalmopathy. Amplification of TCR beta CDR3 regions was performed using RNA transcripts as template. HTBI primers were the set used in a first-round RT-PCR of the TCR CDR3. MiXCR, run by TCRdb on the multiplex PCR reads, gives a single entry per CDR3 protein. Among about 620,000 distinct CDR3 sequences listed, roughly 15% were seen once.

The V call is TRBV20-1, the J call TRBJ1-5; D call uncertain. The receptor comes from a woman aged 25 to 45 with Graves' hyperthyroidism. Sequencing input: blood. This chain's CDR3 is CSARDLKGMQPQHF. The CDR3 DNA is TGCAGTGCTAGAGATCTGAAGGGTATGCAGCCCCAGCATTTT.